This TCR beta chain originates from a study of blood T cells in healthy people across ages. Each donor's blood draw was around 10 milliliters of peripheral blood. Then a second PCR, running about 7 to 11 cycles, was carried out with a sample-barcoded 5' primer and a J-beta primer mix. TCRdb reanalysed the 5' RACE reads using MiXCR and keeps one entry per CDR3 protein. This sample carries around 1.7 million distinct CDR3 sequences, about 30% of them seen once, and the ten largest clones take roughly 8.2%. Trimming removed 5 bases from V and 11 bases from J, with 10 bases in between. The germline CDR1 and CDR2 sequences are SGHAT and FQNNGV. This CDR3 spans 12 amino acids.

The TCR originated in a woman between 25 and 40 years old in good health. Sequencing used blood. The chain combines TRBV11-2 with TRBJ1-6, with D unresolved. CDR3 DNA sequence: TGTGCCAGCAGCCCGGGCGCGGCACCCCTCCACTTT. This translates into CASSPGAAPLHF.